This T cell receptor beta chain originates from a study of shared clonotypes between healthy human individuals. Profiling relied on immunoSEQ multiplex PCR, and the TCRdb table lists in-frame clones only, not all of them. The table has about 820,000 clones, around 92% seen once. Trimming removed 8 bases at V and 2 bases at J, with 18 bases between. Germline-derived CDR1 and CDR2 are MDHEN and SYDVKM. The CDR3 consists of 15 residues. CD45RO negativity and positive selection for CCR7 defined naive CD8 cells, a population that excluded terminally differentiated effector memory CD45RA+ cells. Input material: naive CD8+ T cells sorted from blood. This sequence was found in a man aged 25-45 years in good health. The chain is built from TRBV28 and TRBJ1-2, with D perhaps matching TRBD1 (5 bases). The CDR3 sequence: CASLPTGTGNYGYTF. The CDR3 region has the DNA TGTGCCAGCTTGCCCACCGGGACGGGGAACTATGGCTACACCTTC.